These T cell receptor beta chains were read from a single sample in a study of a mutant IDH1 vaccine in newly diagnosed glioma. Produced via immunoSEQ multiplex PCR; TCRdb's table is partial and in-frame only. Of about 68,000 clones listed, 70% to 80% are singletons. Sequenced material: PBMCs, taken from a glioma patient treated with radiotherapy, temozolomide or both. Receptor source: a man in his fifties or sixties with glioma. Both conserved end residues are part of each CDR3. The D gene is left open where the match is weak. Rows give clone size only sometimes, using once, few, many, or a class for an expanded clone.

abundance,d_gene,v_gene,j_gene,CDR3aa,CDR3nt
-,-,TRBV6-1,TRBJ1-4,CASSEGTFEKLFF,TGTGCCAGCAGTGAAGGGACATTCGAAAAACTGTTTTTT
-,TRBD1,TRBV10-3,TRBJ2-1,CAISAGTGYSEGIF,TGTGCCATCAGCGCCGGGACAGGATATTCCGAGGGAATCTTC
-,-,TRBV18,TRBJ2-7,CASSPPSAYEQYF,TGTGCCAGCTCACCACCTTCAGCGTACGAGCAGTACTTC
-,-,TRBV7-2,TRBJ2-7,CASSEGRGSYEQYF,TGTGCCAGCAGCGAGGGGCGCGGCTCCTACGAGCAGTACTTC
-,-,TRBV7-8,TRBJ2-1,CASSLGQTYREQFF,TGTGCCAGCAGCTTAGGACAAACCTACAGGGAGCAGTTCTTC
-,TRBD2,TRBV27,TRBJ2-2,CASSLSSGGTNTGELFF,TGTGCCAGCAGTTTGTCTAGCGGGGGGACAAACACCGGGGAGCTGTTTTTT
-,-,TRBV19,TRBJ2-7,CASTPGGPRPPYEQYF,TGTGCCAGTACCCCGGGCGGGCCAAGGCCGCCCTACGAGCAGTACTTC
-,TRBD2,TRBV7-6,TRBJ2-3,CASSLLAGGLTDTQYF,TGTGCCAGCAGCTTACTAGCGGGGGGGCTCACAGATACGCAGTATTTT
-,-,TRBV2,TRBJ2-5,CALNKGRSQETQYF,TGTGCCCTCAATAAAGGCAGAAGCCAAGAGACCCAGTACTTC
-,-,TRBV30,TRBJ2-7,CAWSRGIIYEQYF,TGTGCCTGGAGTAGAGGAATCATCTACGAGCAGTACTTC
few,-,TRBV10-2,TRBJ1-1,CASSERGSTEAFF,TGCGCCAGCAGTGAGAGGGGGTCAACTGAAGCTTTCTTT
-,-,TRBV29-1,TRBJ1-1,CSVEDLQREAFF,TGCAGCGTTGAAGATCTACAGAGGGAAGCTTTCTTT
-,-,TRBV7-9,TRBJ2-7,CASSSLGEQYF,TGTGCCAGCAGCTCCCTTGGGGAGCAGTACTTC
-,TRBD1,TRBV10-1,TRBJ2-2,CASSRDRGSTGELFF,TGCGCCAGCAGCCGCGACAGGGGATCAACCGGGGAGCTGTTTTTT
-,TRBD1,TRBV19,TRBJ2-7,CASSMIPGTGGYEQYF,TGTGCCAGTAGTATGATCCCCGGGACAGGGGGCTACGAGCAGTACTTC
-,-,TRBV6-5,TRBJ2-7,CASSYFGQWNSYEQYF,TGTGCCAGCAGTTACTTCGGACAGTGGAACTCCTACGAGCAGTACTTC
once,-,TRBV5-1,TRBJ2-1,CASSLSGPDNEQFF,TGCGCCAGCAGCTTATCGGGCCCTGACAATGAGCAGTTCTTC
-,TRBD1,TRBV30,TRBJ1-3,CAWSRTRKQGENTIYF,TGTGCCTGGAGTCGAACCCGGAAACAGGGGGAAAACACCATATATTTT
few,TRBD1,TRBV5-1,TRBJ1-1,CASSRGTGNTEAFF,TGCGCCAGCAGCCGAGGGACAGGGAACACTGAAGCTTTCTTT
-,TRBD1,TRBV29-1,TRBJ2-2,CSVEVRGPTGELFF,TGCAGCGTTGAGGTCAGGGGGCCCACCGGGGAGCTGTTTTTT
-,-,TRBV4-1,TRBJ1-5,CASSQDRGNQPQHF,TGCGCCAGCAGCCAAGACAGGGGCAATCAGCCCCAGCATTTT
-,-,TRBV6-1,TRBJ2-7,CASSFSYEQYF,TGTGCCAGCAGTTTTTCCTACGAGCAGTACTTC
few,-,TRBV9,TRBJ1-3,CASRGGPPSGNTIYF,TGTGCCAGCAGGGGGGGACCGCCCTCTGGAAACACCATATATTTT
few,-,TRBV20-1,TRBJ1-2,CSARLGYGYTF,TGCAGTGCGCGACTGGGGTATGGCTACACCTTC
-,-,TRBV2,TRBJ2-4,CASSRKENIQYF,TGTGCCAGCAGTCGGAAAGAAAACATTCAGTACTTC
-,-,TRBV9,TRBJ1-2,CASSVGGELYGYTF,TGTGCCAGCAGCGTAGGTGGGGAGTTGTATGGCTACACCTTC
-,-,TRBV2,TRBJ1-5,CASRPLTGDNQPQHF,TGTGCCAGCAGGCCTTTGACAGGAGATAATCAGCCCCAGCATTTT
-,TRBD1,TRBV7-9,TRBJ2-7,CASSSVGQTGRSEQYF,TGTGCCAGCAGCTCAGTGGGGCAGACAGGGCGTTCCGAGCAGTACTTC
-,TRBD1,TRBV10-3,TRBJ2-7,CAISAGTGETDEQYF,TGTGCCATCAGTGCCGGGACAGGGGAAACAGACGAGCAGTACTTC
-,-,TRBV30,TRBJ2-1,CAWSVLQGNEQFF,TGTGCCTGGAGTGTCCTACAGGGTAATGAGCAGTTCTTC
-,TRBD2,TRBV7-8,TRBJ2-1,CASSLARGEGEQFF,TGTGCCAGCAGCTTAGCACGGGGGGAGGGTGAGCAGTTCTTC
-,-,TRBV29-1,TRBJ1-1,CSVEGLTEAFF,TGCAGCGTTGAGGGGCTCACTGAAGCTTTCTTT
-,-,TRBV9,TRBJ2-1,CASSPSRMSMGTYNEQFF,TGTGCCAGCAGCCCCAGTCGTATGAGTATGGGGACCTACAATGAGCAGTTCTTC
-,-,TRBV9,TRBJ2-5,CASSVGGGETQYF,TGTGCCAGCAGCGTAGGGGGTGGGGAGACCCAGTACTTC
-,-,TRBV15,TRBJ1-4,CATSRDKGVGEKLFF,TGTGCCACCAGCAGAGATAAAGGGGTAGGGGAAAAACTGTTTTTT